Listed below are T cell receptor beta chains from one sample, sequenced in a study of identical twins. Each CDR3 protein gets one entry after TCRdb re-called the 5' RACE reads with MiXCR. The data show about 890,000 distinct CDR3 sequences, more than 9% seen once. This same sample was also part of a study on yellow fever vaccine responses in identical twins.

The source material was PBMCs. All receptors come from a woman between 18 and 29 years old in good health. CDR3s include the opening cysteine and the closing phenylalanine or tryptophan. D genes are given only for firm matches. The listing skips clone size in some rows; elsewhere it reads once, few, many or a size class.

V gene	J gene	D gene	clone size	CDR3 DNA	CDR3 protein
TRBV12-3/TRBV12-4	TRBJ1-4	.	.	TGTGCCAGCAGTTTAGACGTAGGACAACGAGAAAAACTGTTTTTT	CASSLDVGQREKLFF
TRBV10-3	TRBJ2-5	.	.	TGTGCCATCAGTGAGCTGACCCAAGAGACCCAGTACTTC	CAISELTQETQYF
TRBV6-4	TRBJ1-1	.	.	TGTGCCAGCAGTCTAGAGGGGAATATGAACACTGAAGCTTTCTTT	CASSLEGNMNTEAFF
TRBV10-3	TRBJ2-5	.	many	TGTGCCATCAGTGAGGGTACAGGTCAAGAGACCCAGTACTTC	CAISEGTGQETQYF
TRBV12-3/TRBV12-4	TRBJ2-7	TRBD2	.	TGTGCCAGCAGTCGTAGCGGGAGTGGCCACGAGCAGTACTTC	CASSRSGSGHEQYF
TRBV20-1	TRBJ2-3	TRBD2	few	TGCAGTGCGCGGCTAGCCACTAGCGAATTACTAGATACGCAGTATTTT	CSARLATSELLDTQYF
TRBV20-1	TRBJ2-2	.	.	TGCAGTGCTAGAGGGGGGGACTCCCTCGCGAACACCGGGGAGCTGTTTTTT	CSARGGDSLANTGELFF
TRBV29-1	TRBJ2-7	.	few	TGCAGCGTTGACTTCGGGAGCCCCTCCTACGAGCAGTACTTC	CSVDFGSPSYEQYF
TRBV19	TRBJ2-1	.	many	TGTGCCAGTAGTATAGAAGGTAATGAGCAGTTCTTC	CASSIEGNEQFF
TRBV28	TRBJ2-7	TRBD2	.	TGTGCCAGCAGTTTCCCTAGCGGGACCGCCGAGCAGTACTTC	CASSFPSGTAEQYF
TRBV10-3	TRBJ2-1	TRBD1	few	TGTGCCATCAGTGCCGGGACAGTGGACAATGAGCAGTTCTTC	CAISAGTVDNEQFF
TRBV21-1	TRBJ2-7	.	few	TGTGCCAGCCGGGCGGGAGAAACCTACGAGCAGTACTTC	CASRAGETYEQYF
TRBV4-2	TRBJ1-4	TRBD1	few	TGTGCCAGCAGCCTAGACAGGGGGTCCCATAACGGGGGCGAAAAACTGTTTTTT	CASSLDRGSHNGGEKLFF
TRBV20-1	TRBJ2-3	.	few	TGCAGTGCTTATTCCACAGATACGCAGTATTTT	CSAYSTDTQYF
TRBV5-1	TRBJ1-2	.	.	TGCGCCAGCAGTTACCAGGGGTCGGAAGGCTACACCTTC	CASSYQGSEGYTF
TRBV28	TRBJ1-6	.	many	TGTGCCAGCAGTTCCAACCCAACAGGGACCCCCCTCCACTTT	CASSSNPTGTPLHF
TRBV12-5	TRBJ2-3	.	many	TGTGCTAGTGGTTCGGACCCTCCCAGCACAGATACGCAGTATTTT	CASGSDPPSTDTQYF
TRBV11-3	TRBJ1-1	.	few	TGTGCCAGCAGCTTAGACGACGGGATGAACACTGAAGCTTTCTTT	CASSLDDGMNTEAFF
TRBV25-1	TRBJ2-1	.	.	TGTGCCAGCAGTCCCGCAACGTCCTACAATGAGCAGTTCTTC	CASSPATSYNEQFF
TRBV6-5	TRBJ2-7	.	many	TGTGCCACCCACGGACACAACTACGAGCAGTACTTC	CATHGHNYEQYF
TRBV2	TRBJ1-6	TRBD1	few	TGTGCCAGCAGTGGGGACAGGGGGGAACCCCTCCACTTT	CASSGDRGEPLHF
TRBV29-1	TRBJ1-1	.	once	TGCAGCGTTGAAGGGGGTGGGGGAAGGGTGGGGACTGAAGCTTTCTTT	CSVEGGGGRVGTEAFF
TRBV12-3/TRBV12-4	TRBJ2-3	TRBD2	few	TGTGCCAGCAGTTCACTACTAGCGGGGAGCACAGATACGCAGTATTTT	CASSSLLAGSTDTQYF
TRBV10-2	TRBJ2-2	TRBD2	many	TGCGCCAGCAGTGAGAGGGCGGGGGGGCCCGACACCGGGGAGCTGTTTTTT	CASSERAGGPDTGELFF
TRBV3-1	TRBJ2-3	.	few	TGTGCCAGCAGCCCCGTTAGGGAAAGGGGGACAGATACGCAGTATTTT	CASSPVRERGTDTQYF
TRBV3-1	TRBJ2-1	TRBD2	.	TGTGCCAGCAGCCCTTCCGGGACTAGAGCTTACAATGAGCAGTTCTTC	CASSPSGTRAYNEQFF
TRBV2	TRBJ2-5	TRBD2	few	TGTGCCAGCAGTGAAGGTTTCATGGGACTAGCGGGCGCCGCACTTCAAGAGACCCAGTACTTC	CASSEGFMGLAGAALQETQYF
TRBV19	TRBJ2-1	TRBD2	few	TGTGCCAGTAGTACCCCATTAGCGGGGATGGTAAATGAGCAGTTCTTC	CASSTPLAGMVNEQFF
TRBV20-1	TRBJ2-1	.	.	TGCAGTGCTAGAGATCGAGGACTAACTACCTACAATGAGCAGTTCTTC	CSARDRGLTTYNEQFF
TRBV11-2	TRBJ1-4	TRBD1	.	TGTGCCAGCAGCCCTAACAGGGGGCACAATGAAAAACTGTTTTTT	CASSPNRGHNEKLFF
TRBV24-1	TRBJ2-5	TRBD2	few	TGTGCCACCAGTGGGGAGACTAGCGGGCGGAAAGAGACCCAGTACTTC	CATSGETSGRKETQYF